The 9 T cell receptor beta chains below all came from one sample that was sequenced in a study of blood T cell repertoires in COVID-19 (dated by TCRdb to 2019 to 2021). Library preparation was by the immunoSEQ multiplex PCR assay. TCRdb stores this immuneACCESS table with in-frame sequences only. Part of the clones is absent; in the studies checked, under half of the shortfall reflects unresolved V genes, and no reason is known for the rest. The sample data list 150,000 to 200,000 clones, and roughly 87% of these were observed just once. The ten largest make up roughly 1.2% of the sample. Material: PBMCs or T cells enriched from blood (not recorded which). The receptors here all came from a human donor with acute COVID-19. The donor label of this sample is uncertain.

CDR3 sequence (DNA): TGTGCCAGCAGTTACGGGAGGACTAGCGGAGATACGCAGTATTTT. Its translation is CASSYGRTSGDTQYF. The chain has TRBV7-2 and TRBJ2-3, with 10 nucleotides matching TRBD2. With 6 bases clipped from V and 5 bases from J, the junction kept 8 bases outside the gene matches. The germline V gene has CDR1 SGHTA and CDR2 FQGNSA. The CDR3 has 15 amino acids.

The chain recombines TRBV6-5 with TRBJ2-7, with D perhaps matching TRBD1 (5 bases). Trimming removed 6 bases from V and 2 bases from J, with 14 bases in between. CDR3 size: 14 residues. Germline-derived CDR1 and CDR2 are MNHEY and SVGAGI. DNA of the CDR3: TGTGCCAGCAGCCTACAAGGACATCCCTACGAGCAGTACTTC. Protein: CASSLQGHPYEQYF.

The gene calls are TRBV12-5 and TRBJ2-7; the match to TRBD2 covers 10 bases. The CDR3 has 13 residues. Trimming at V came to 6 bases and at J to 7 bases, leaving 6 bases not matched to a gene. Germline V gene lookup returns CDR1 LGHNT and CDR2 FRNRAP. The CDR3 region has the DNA TGTGCTAGTGGCTCCGGGACTAGCGTGGAGCAGTACTTC. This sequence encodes CASGSGTSVEQYF.

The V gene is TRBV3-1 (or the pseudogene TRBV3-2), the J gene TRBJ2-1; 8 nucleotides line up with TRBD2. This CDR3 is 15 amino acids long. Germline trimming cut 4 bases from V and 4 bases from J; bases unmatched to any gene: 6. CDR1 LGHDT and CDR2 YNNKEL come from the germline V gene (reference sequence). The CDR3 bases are TGTGCCAGCAGCCGGAGCGGGGGAGCTTACAATGAGCAGTTCTTC. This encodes CASSRSGGAYNEQFF.

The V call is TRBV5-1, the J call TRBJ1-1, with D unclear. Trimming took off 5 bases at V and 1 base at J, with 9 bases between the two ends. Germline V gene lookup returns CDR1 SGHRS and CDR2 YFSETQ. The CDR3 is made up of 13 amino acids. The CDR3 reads CASREVPNTEAFF. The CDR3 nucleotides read TGCGCCAGCAGGGAGGTACCGAACACTGAAGCTTTCTTT.

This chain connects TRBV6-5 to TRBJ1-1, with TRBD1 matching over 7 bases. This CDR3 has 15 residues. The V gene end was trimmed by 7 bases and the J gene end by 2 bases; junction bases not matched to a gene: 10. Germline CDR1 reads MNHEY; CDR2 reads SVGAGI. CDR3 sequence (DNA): TGTGCCAGCACCAAAGGGGGCGGCCCTAACACTGAAGCTTTCTTT. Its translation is CASTKGGGPNTEAFF.

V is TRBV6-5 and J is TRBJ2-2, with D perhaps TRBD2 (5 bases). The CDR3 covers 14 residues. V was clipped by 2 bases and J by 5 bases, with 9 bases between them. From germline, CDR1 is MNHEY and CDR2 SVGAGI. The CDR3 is CASSYGLKTGELFF. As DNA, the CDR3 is TGTGCCAGCAGTTACGGACTCAAGACCGGGGAGCTGTTTTTT.

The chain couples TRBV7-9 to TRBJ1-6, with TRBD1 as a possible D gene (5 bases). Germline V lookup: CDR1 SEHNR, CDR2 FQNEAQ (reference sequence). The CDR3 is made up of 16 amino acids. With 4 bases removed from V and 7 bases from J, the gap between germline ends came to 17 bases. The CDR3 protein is CASSYAPGLLNSPLHF. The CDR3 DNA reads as TGTGCCAGCAGCTATGCGCCGGGACTGTTAAATTCACCCCTCCACTTT.

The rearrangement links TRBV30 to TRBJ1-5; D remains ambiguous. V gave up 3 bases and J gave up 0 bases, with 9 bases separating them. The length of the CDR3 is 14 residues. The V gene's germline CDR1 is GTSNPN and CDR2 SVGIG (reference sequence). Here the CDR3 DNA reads TGTGCCTGGAGAAGTGAGCCTAGCAATCAGCCCCAGCATTTT. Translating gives CAWRSEPSNQPQHF. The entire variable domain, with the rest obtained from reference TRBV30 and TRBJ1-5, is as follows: SQTIHQWPATLVQPVGSPLSLECTVEGTSNPNLYWYRQAAGRGLQLLFYSVGIGQISSEVPQNLSASRPQDRQFILSSKKLLLSDSGFYLCAWRSEPSNQPQHFGDGTRLSIL.